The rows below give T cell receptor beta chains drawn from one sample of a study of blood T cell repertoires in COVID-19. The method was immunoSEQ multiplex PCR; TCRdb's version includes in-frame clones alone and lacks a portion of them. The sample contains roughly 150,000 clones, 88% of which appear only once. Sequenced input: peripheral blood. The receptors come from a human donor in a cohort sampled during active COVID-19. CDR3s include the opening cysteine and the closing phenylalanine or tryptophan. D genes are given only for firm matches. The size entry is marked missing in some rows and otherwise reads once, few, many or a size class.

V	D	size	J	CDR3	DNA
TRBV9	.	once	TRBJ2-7	CASSVGLQGKNEQYF	TGTGCCAGCAGCGTAGGCTTACAGGGAAAAAACGAGCAGTACTTC
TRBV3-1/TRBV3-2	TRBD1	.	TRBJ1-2	CASSGQGRRYGYTF	TGTGCCAGCTCCGGACAGGGGAGGCGATATGGCTACACCTTC
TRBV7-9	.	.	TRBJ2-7	CASSWGGQAEQYF	TGTGCCAGCAGCTGGGGGGGGCAGGCCGAGCAGTACTTC
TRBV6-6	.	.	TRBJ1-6	CASSYSGRANSPLHF	TGTGCCAGCAGTTACTCGGGCAGGGCCAATTCACCCCTCCACTTT
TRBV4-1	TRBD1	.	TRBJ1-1	CASSQETGVFKNTEAFF	TGCGCCAGCAGCCAAGAAACAGGGGTCTTCAAGAACACTGAAGCTTTCTTT
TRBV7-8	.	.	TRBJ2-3	CASSLGVFVRAKDTQYF	TGTGCCAGCAGCTTAGGGGTTTTTGTCAGGGCGAAGGATACGCAGTATTTT
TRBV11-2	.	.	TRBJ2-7	CASSYDGGAEQYF	TGTGCCAGCAGCTACGACGGGGGAGCCGAGCAGTACTTC
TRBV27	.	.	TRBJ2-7	CASSLGQRSLYEQYF	TGTGCCAGCAGTTTGGGGCAGCGCAGCTTATACGAGCAGTACTTC
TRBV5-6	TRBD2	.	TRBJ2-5	CASSFGVEEGLQETQYF	TGTGCCAGCAGCTTTGGGGTTGAGGAGGGACTACAAGAGACCCAGTACTTC
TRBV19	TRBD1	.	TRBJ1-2	CASSLGQAHGGYTF	TGTGCCAGTAGCCTTGGACAGGCCCATGGGGGCTACACCTTC
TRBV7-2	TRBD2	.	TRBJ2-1	CASSSLAGEFYNEQFF	TGTGCCAGCAGCTCTCTCGCGGGGGAGTTCTACAATGAGCAGTTCTTC
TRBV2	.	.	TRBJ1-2	CASSESRGNYGYTF	TGTGCCAGCAGTGAGTCCAGGGGTAACTATGGCTACACCTTC
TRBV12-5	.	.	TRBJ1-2	CASGLVGRGAGYTF	TGTGCTAGTGGTTTGGTAGGAAGGGGCGCAGGATACACCTTC
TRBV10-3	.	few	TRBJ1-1	CAIRLDRSANTEAFF	TGTGCCATCAGGCTAGACAGGTCGGCAAACACTGAAGCTTTCTTT
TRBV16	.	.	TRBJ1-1	CASSQWATEAFF	TGTGCCAGCAGCCAATGGGCCACTGAAGCTTTCTTT
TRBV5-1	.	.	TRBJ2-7	CASSYYRDSHEQYF	TGCGCCAGCAGCTATTACAGGGATTCCCACGAGCAGTACTTC
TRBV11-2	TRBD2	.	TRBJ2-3	CASSLDGLAVTHTDTQYF	TGTGCCAGCAGCTTAGACGGCCTAGCGGTGACTCACACAGATACGCAGTATTTT
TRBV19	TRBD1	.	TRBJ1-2	CASSITGQSTDGYTF	TGTGCCAGTAGTATCACGGGACAGTCGACAGATGGCTACACCTTC
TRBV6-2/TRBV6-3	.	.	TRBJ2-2	CASSYPRGNTGELFF	TGTGCCAGCAGTTATCCCCGGGGAAACACCGGGGAGCTGTTTTTT
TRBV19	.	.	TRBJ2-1	CASSSWGENEQFF	TGTGCCAGTAGTTCCTGGGGGGAGAATGAGCAGTTCTTC
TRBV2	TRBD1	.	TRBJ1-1	CATEDRDATEAFF	TGTGCCACCGAGGACAGGGATGCCACTGAAGCTTTCTTT
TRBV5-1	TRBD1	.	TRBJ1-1	CASSLRDRPPGGNTEAFF	TGCGCCAGCAGCCTCAGGGACAGGCCCCCTGGGGGGAACACTGAAGCTTTCTTT
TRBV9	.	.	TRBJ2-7	CASTLLGARYEQYF	TGTGCCAGCACACTCTTGGGAGCTAGGTACGAGCAGTACTTC
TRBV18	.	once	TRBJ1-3	CASSPQTGSAGNTIYF	TGTGCCAGCTCACCACAGACGGGGAGCGCTGGAAACACCATATATTTT
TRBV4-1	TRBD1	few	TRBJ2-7	CASSLGGQGAREQYF	TGCGCCAGCAGCCTCGGAGGGCAGGGGGCTAGAGAGCAGTACTTC
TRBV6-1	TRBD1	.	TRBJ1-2	CASSEAPTGGGNYGYTF	TGTGCCAGCAGTGAAGCGCCGACAGGGGGGGGGAACTATGGCTACACCTTC
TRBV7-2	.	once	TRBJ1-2	CASSTVRNGYTF	TGTGCCAGCAGCACGGTCAGGAATGGCTACACCTTC
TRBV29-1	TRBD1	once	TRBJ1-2	CSVTDRGTSYGYTF	TGCAGCGTTACTGACAGGGGAACCTCGTATGGCTACACCTTC
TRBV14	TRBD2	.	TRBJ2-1	CASSQDRAGRSKFF	TGTGCCAGCAGCCAAGATAGAGCGGGGCGGTCGAAGTTCTTC
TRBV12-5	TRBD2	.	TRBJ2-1	CASLGGRGSYNEQFF	TGTGCTTCCTTGGGCGGGCGGGGGTCCTACAATGAGCAGTTCTTC
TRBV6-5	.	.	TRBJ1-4	CASSTRIATNEKLFF	TGTGCCAGCAGTACTCGAATTGCAACTAATGAAAAACTGTTTTTT
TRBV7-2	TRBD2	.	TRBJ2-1	CATSGGAPYNEQFF	TGTGCCACAAGCGGGGGGGCCCCCTACAATGAGCAGTTCTTC
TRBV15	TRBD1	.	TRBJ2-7	CATSRGQGALEQYF	TGTGCCACCAGCAGAGGACAGGGGGCCCTCGAGCAGTACTTC
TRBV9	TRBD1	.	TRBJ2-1	CASSVGGTGGNEQFF	TGTGCCAGCAGCGTAGGTGGGACAGGGGGCAATGAGCAGTTCTTC
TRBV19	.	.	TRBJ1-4	CASSITGLSSEKLFF	TGTGCCAGTAGTATAACAGGTTTATCTAGTGAAAAACTGTTTTTT
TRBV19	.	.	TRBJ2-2	CASNPGGSTGELFF	TGTGCCAGTAACCCCGGGGGATCCACCGGGGAGCTGTTTTTT
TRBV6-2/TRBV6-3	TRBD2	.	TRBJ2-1	CASSYSQRGISNEQFF	TGTGCCAGCAGTTACTCGCAGCGGGGGATAAGCAATGAGCAGTTCTTC
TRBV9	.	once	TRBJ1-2	CASSLPLGQSNYGYTF	TGTGCCAGCAGCCTTCCTTTGGGACAATCAAACTATGGCTACACCTTC
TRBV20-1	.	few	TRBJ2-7	CSASETGNEQYF	TGCAGTGCTAGTGAAACAGGGAACGAGCAGTACTTC
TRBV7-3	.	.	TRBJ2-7	CASSLEGGGAYEQYF	TGTGCCAGCAGCTTAGAAGGGGGCGGGGCCTACGAGCAGTACTTC
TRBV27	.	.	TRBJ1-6	CASSLMRGNSPLHF	TGTGCCAGCAGTTTAATGAGAGGTAATTCACCCCTCCACTTT
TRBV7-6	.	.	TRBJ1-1	CASSLVPDRAEAFF	TGTGCCAGCAGCTTAGTCCCCGACAGAGCCGAAGCTTTCTTT
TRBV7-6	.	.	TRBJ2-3	CASSLLAQPDTQYF	TGTGCCAGCAGCTTACTGGCACAACCTGATACGCAGTATTTT
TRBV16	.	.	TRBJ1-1	CASSQNRRMNTEAFF	TGTGCCAGCAGCCAAAACAGGAGAATGAACACTGAAGCTTTCTTT